This T cell receptor (beta chain) originates from a study of CD8 T cells in Susac syndrome. Across the whole study: Blood was drawn from patients with Susac syndrome. At that point, they were therapy-naive, on corticosteroids, or on intravenous immunoglobulin alone.

RNA in amounts of about 0.5 to 1 ug was reverse transcribed with random hexamers. TCRdb re-analysed the immunoSEQ multiplex PCR reads in MiXCR, keeping a single row per CDR3 protein. The data hold around 95,000 distinct CDR3 sequences, with around 96% observed a single time. Per germline, CDR1 MNHEY and CDR2 SMNVEV (reference sequence). CDR3 length: 12 amino acids. Trimming removed 4 bases from V and 4 bases from J, with 8 bases in between. This TCR was recovered from a human donor with Susac syndrome. The sample comprised CD8+ T cells from PBMCs. V is TRBV27 and J is TRBJ2-7, with D perhaps TRBD2 (6 bases). The CDR3 spells CASSSAGYEQYF. The CDR3 DNA is TGTGCCAGCAGTTCTGCGGGATACGAGCAGTACTTC.